The T cell receptor beta chain under discussion was sequenced for a study of T-cell memory formation after mild COVID-19. Across the whole study: The two donors had largely donor-specific TCR clusters.

TCRdb reprocessed the 5' RACE reads with MiXCR, giving one entry per CDR3 protein. This sample has some 150,000 distinct CDR3 sequences; about 6.1% occur once, and the top ten carry approximately 2.1%. A remark on this clonotype: Its antigen is undetermined.

This CDR3 spans 14 amino acids. V was pared by 7 bases and J by 1 base, with 6 bases of the junction left unmatched. Germline loops: CDR1 ENHRY, CDR2 SYGVKD. Regarding the study as a whole: Clones contracting over day 15 to 85 were CD4/CD8 balanced, with later expanders leaning CD4+. Some responding clones appeared in pre-infection memory, suggesting cross-reactive memory joined.

The rearrangement uses TRBV10-3 and TRBJ1-1; 7 bases line up with TRBD1. The clonotype originates from an adult woman who had mild COVID-19 (a few samples of this study predate the infection). Cell type and time point are not known. Specimen: PBMCs or a T cell subset sorted from them (not recorded which). CDR3 sequence: CAINAGGSNTEAFF. CDR3 sequence (DNA): TGTGCCATCAACGCAGGGGGATCGAACACTGAAGCTTTCTTT.